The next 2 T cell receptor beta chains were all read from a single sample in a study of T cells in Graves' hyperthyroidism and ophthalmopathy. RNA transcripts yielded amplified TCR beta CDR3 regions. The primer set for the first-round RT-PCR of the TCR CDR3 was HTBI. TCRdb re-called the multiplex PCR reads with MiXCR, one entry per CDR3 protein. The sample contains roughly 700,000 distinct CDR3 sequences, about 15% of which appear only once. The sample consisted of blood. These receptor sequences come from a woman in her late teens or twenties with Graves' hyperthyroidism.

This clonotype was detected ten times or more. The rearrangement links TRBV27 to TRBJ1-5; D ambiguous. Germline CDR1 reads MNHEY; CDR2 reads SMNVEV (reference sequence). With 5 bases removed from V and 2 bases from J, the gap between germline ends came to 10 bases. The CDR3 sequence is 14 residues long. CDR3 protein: CASSPWTGNQPQHF. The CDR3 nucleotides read TGTGCCAGCAGTCCCTGGACGGGCAATCAGCCCCAGCATTTT.

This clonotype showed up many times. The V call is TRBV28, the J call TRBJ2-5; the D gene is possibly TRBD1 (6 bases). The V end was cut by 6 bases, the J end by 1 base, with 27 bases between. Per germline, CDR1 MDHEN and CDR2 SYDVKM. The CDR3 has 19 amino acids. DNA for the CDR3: TGTGCCAGCAGCCCTTGGGATTGGGACACCGAATTTAGCCAAGAGACCCAGTACTTC. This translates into CASSPWDWDTEFSQETQYF.